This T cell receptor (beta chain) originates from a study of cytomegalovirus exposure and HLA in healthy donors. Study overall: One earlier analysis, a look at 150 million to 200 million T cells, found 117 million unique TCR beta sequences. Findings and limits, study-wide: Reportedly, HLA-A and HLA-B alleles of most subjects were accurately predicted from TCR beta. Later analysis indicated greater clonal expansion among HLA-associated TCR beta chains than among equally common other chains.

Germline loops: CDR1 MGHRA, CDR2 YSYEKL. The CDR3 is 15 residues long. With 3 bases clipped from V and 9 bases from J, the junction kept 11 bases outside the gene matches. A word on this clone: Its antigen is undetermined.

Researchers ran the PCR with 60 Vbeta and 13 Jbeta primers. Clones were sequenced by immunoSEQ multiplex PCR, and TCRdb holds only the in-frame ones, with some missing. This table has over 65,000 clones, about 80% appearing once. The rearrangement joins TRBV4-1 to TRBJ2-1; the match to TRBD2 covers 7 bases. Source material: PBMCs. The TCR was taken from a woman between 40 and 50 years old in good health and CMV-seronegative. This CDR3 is CASSQGSGEETEQFF. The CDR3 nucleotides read TGCGCCAGCAGCCAGGGGAGCGGGGAAGAGACTGAGCAGTTCTTC.